The sample holds many counts of the clone carrying this T cell receptor beta chain. What it recognizes is unknown. These data are taken from a study of post-analysis software for immune sequencing data. Overall study: Relapsing-remitting, secondary progressive and progressive-relapsing multiple sclerosis courses were included. Notes on the study in general: By F measure, samples from a shared preparation batch strongly co-clustered. About five TRBV segments were more frequent in patients than controls; TRBV5-6, TRBV5-1 and TRBV20-1 belonged to this group. A significant reduction in normalized Chao1 diversity was observed in multiple sclerosis patients versus controls.

Sequencing libraries made from TCR beta cDNA carried unique molecular identifiers. Starting from approximately 0.95 to 9.8 million T cells, the study yielded hundreds of thousands of cDNA molecules. TCRdb ran MiXCR on the PCR reads and lists one entry per CDR3 protein. The sample lists roughly 180,000 distinct CDR3 sequences, 30% seen once, with 1.5% in the top ten. CDR3 length equals 13 residues. In germline, CDR1 is SQVTM, CDR2 ANQGSEA. V lost 0 bases to trimming and J lost 5 bases, with 8 bases between them. The receptor was derived from a girl aged 10-17 years with multiple sclerosis. The chain couples TRBV29-1 to TRBJ2-1, with no clear D. The specimen was blood. The CDR3 region is CSVEERSNNEQFF. The CDR3 DNA reads TGCAGCGTTGAAGAGCGGTCCAACAATGAGCAGTTCTTC.